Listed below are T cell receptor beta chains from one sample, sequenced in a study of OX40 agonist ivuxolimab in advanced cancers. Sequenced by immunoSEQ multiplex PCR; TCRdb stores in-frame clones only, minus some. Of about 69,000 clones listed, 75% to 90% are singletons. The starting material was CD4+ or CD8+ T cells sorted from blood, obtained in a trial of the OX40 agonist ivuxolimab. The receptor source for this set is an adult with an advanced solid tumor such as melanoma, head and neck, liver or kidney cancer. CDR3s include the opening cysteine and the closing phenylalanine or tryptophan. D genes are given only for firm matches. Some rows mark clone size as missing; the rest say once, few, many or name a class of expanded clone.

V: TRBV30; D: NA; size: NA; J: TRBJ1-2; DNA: TGTGCCTGGAGTGTACGGGTTTCTGGGGGCTACACCTTC; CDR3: CAWSVRVSGGYTF
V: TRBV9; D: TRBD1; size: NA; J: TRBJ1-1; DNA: TGTGCCAGCAGCGTAGAGTACAGGGGGACTGAAGCTTTCTTT; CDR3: CASSVEYRGTEAFF
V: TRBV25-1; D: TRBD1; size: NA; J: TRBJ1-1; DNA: TGTGCCAGCAGTGAAGGACAGGGGAACACTGAAGCTTTCTTT; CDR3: CASSEGQGNTEAFF
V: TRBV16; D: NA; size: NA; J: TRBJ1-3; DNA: TGTGCCAGCAGCCAATCTCGGGGGACGGTGGAGAACACCATATATTTT; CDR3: CASSQSRGTVENTIYF
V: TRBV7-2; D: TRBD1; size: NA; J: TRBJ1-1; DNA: TGTGCCAGCAGCTTAACAGGGGGCGCGGGCACTGAAGCTTTCTTT; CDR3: CASSLTGGAGTEAFF
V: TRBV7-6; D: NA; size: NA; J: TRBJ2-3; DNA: TGTGCCAGCAGCCCCCCCATTAGACTCCAAAACGGAGATACGCAGTATTTT; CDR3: CASSPPIRLQNGDTQYF
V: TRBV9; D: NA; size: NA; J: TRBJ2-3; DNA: TGTGCCAGCAGCGTAACCGGGACGGTAACAGATACGCAGTATTTT; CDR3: CASSVTGTVTDTQYF
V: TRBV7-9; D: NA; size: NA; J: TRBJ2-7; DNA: TGTGCCAGCAGCTTCGGACCGTCCTACGAGCAGTACTTC; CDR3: CASSFGPSYEQYF
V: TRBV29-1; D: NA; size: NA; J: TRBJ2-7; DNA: TGCAGCGTTGGGACGGATGGGAACGAGCAGTGCTTC; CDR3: CSVGTDGNEQCF
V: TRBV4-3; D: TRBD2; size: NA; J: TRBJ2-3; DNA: TGCGCCAGCAGCCAAGATAAAGCGGGACCCACAGATACGCAGTATTTT; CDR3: CASSQDKAGPTDTQYF
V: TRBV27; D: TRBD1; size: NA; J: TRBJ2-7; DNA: TGTGCCAGCAGTTTCGGACAGGGGGGCTACGAGCAGTACTTC; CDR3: CASSFGQGGYEQYF
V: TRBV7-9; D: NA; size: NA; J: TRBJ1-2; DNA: TGTGCCAGCAGCTTAGCACTGGGCCGAGCCCATGGCTACACCTTC; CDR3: CASSLALGRAHGYTF
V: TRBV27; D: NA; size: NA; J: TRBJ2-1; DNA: TGTGCCAGCAGTTTATCGCGGGGTTGGGTTTCGCATGAGCAGTTCTTC; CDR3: CASSLSRGWVSHEQFF
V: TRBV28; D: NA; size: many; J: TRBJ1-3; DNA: TGTGCCAGCAGTTCCACACCGGTCGGGCCAAACACCATATATTTT; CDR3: CASSSTPVGPNTIYF
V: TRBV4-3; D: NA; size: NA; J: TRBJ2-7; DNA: TGCGCCAGCAGCCAAGATAAACAGGGCTACGAGCAGTACTTC; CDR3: CASSQDKQGYEQYF
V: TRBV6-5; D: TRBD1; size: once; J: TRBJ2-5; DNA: TGTGCCAGCAGTTTGACAGGGTCTCTGGAGACCCAGTACTTC; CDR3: CASSLTGSLETQYF
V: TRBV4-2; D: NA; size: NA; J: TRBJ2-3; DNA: TGTGCCAGCAGCTCCGGGACCGGCACAGATACGCAGTATTTT; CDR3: CASSSGTGTDTQYF
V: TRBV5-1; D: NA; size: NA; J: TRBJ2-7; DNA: TGCGCCAGCAGCTTGGCAGGGGCCTCCTACGAGCAGTACTTC; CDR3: CASSLAGASYEQYF
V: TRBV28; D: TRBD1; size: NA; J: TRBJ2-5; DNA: TGTGCCAGCAGTTTGAGGACAGGCCAAGAGACCCAGTACTTC; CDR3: CASSLRTGQETQYF
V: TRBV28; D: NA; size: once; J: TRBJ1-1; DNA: TGTGCCAGCAGTCCCCTCTTGGGGCCGGACACTGAAGCTTTCTTT; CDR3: CASSPLLGPDTEAFF
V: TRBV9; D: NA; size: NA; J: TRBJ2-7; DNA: TGTGCCAGCAGCGCCGACAGGAGCTCCTACGAGCAGTACTTC; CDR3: CASSADRSSYEQYF
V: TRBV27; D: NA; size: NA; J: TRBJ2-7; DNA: TGTGCCAGCAGTTTAATAGGCGGAATCTACGAGCAGTACTTC; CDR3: CASSLIGGIYEQYF
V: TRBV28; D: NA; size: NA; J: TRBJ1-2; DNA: TGTGCCAGCAGTTTTCGTAACTATGGCTACACCTTC; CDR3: CASSFRNYGYTF
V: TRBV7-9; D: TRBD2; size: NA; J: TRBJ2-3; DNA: TGTGCCAGCAGCTCTATGGCGGGAGGCACAGATACGCAGTATTTT; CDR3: CASSSMAGGTDTQYF
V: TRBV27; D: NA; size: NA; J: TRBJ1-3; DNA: TGTGCCAGCAGTTTAGGCTCTGGAAACACCATATATTTT; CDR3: CASSLGSGNTIYF
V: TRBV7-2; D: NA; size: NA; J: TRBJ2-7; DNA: TGTGCCAGCAACAACATGCTGGGGTACGAGCAGTACTTC; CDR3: CASNNMLGYEQYF
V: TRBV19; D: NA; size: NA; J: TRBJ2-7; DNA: TGTGCCAGTAGTATATTAATCTCCTACGAGCAGTACTTC; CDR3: CASSILISYEQYF
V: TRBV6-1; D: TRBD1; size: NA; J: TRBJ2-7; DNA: TGTGCCAGCAGTGGAGGGACAGGGTCCTACGAGCAGTACTTC; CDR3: CASSGGTGSYEQYF
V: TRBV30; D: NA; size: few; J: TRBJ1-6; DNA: TGTGCCTGGAGTGATGCCGTATATTCACCCCTCCACTTT; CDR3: CAWSDAVYSPLHF
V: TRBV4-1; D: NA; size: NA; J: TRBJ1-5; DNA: TGCGCCAGCAGCCAGGGGGGCCGTAATCAGCCCCAGCATTTT; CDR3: CASSQGGRNQPQHF
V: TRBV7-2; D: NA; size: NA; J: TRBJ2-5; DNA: TGTGCCAGCAGCTTAGTTTTAGCGGTCCAAGAGACCCAGTACTTC; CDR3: CASSLVLAVQETQYF
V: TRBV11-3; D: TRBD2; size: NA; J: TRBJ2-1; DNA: TGTGCCAGCAGCCCTAGCGGGGGGGCCCATGAGCAGTTCTTC; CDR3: CASSPSGGAHEQFF
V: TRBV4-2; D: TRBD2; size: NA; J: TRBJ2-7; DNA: TGTGCCAGCAGCCAAGATAGGGCTAGCGGTGGACCCTACGAGCAGTACTTC; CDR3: CASSQDRASGGPYEQYF
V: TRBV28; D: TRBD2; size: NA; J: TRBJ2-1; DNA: TGTGCCAGCAGTGCACTAGCGGGATTATACAATGAGCAGTTCTTC; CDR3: CASSALAGLYNEQFF
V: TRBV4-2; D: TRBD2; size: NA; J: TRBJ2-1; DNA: TGTGCCAGCAGGTCTCCGAGACTAGCGGGGGCCAATGAGCAGTTCTTC; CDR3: CASRSPRLAGANEQFF
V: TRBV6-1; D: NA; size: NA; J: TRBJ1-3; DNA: TGTGCCAGCAGTGAAGCGCTCGGTGGAAACACCATATATTTT; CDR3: CASSEALGGNTIYF
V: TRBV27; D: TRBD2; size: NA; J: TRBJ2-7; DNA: TGTGCCAGCACCATTAGCGGGGGTAGCTCCTACGAGCAGTACTTC; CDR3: CASTISGGSSYEQYF
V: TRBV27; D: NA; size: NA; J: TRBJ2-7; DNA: TGTGCCAGCAGTCAACGCTCTAGCTTCTACGAGCAGTACTTC; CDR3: CASSQRSSFYEQYF
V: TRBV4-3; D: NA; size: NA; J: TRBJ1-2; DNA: TGCGCCAGCAGCCAAGATCATCACCCCTCCTATGGCTACACCTTC; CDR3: CASSQDHHPSYGYTF
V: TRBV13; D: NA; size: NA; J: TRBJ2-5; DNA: TGTGCCAGCAGCTTAGAGGCAGGGCTGGAGACCCAGTACTTC; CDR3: CASSLEAGLETQYF
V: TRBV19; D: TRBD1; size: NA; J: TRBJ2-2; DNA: TGTGCCAGTAGTATAAGGGACAGGGAACGCCCGAACACCGGGGAGCTGTTTTTT; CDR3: CASSIRDRERPNTGELFF
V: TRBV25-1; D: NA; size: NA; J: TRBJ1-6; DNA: TGTGCCAGCAGTGAAAACAGCTCGGGTTCACCCCTCCACTTT; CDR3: CASSENSSGSPLHF
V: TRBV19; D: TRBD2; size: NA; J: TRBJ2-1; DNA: TGTGCCAGTAGTTCCGGGACTAGTGGTAACAATGAGCAGTTCTTC; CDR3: CASSSGTSGNNEQFF
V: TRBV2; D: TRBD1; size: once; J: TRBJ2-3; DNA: TGTGCCAGCAGCAACCCGGACAGGGGGCTTTCAGATACGCAGTATTTT; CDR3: CASSNPDRGLSDTQYF
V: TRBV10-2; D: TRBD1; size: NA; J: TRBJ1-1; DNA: TGCGCCAGCAGTACCGGGGGACAGGGGAACACTGAAGCTTTCTTT; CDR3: CASSTGGQGNTEAFF
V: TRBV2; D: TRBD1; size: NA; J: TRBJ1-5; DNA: TGTGCCAGCTGGGACAGGGCGAATCAGCCCCAGCATTTT; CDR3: CASWDRANQPQHF
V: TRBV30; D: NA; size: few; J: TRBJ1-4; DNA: TGTGCCTGGAGTCAGGCAACTAATGAAAAACTGTTTTTT; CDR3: CAWSQATNEKLFF
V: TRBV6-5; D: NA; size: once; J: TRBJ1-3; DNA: TGTGCCAGCAGTTACTCGATAGGATCTGGAAACACCATATATTTT; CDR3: CASSYSIGSGNTIYF
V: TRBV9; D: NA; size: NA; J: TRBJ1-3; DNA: TGTGCCAGCAGCGTAGGTTCCGGTACTGGAAACACCATATATTTT; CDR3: CASSVGSGTGNTIYF
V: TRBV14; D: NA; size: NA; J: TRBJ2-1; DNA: TGTGCCAGCAGCCAGGGGGGCTTTGGGAATGAGCAGTTCTTC; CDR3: CASSQGGFGNEQFF
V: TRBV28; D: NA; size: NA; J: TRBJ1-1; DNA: TGTGCCAGCAGTTTATCGGCTATGAACACTGAAGCTTTCTTT; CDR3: CASSLSAMNTEAFF
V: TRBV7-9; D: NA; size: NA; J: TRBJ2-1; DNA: TGTGCCAGCAGCCCCGTCTACAATGAGCAGTTCTTC; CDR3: CASSPVYNEQFF
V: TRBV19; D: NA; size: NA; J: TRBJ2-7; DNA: TGTGCCAGTAGCGCCGACTGGACGGAGACCTACGAGCAGTACTTC; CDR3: CASSADWTETYEQYF
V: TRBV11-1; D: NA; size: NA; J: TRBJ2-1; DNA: TGTGCCAGCAGCTTAGGAGGGTACAATGAGCAGTTCTTC; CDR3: CASSLGGYNEQFF
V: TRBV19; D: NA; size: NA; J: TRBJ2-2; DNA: TGTGCCAGTCATGGGGGATTTGGGGAGCTGTTTTTT; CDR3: CASHGGFGELFF